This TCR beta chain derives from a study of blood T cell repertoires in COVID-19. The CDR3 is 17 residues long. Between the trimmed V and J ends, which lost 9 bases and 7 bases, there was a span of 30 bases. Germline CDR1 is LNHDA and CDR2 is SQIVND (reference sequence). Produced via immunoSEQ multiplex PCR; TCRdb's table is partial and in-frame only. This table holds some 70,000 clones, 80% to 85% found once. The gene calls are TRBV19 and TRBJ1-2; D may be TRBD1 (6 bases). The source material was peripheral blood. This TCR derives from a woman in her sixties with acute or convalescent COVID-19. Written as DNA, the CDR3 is TGTGCCAGCAACTATAGGGGGTCGTCACCAAGAGCGGTTGGCTACACCTTC. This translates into CASNYRGSSPRAVGYTF.